The clone carrying this T cell receptor (beta chain) was detected only once. The CDR3 is 14 amino acids. Germline V lookup: CDR1 DFQATT, CDR2 SNEGSKA (reference sequence). The germline V and J ends were trimmed by 3 bases and 5 bases, with 14 bases remaining between them. Assay used: immunoSEQ multiplex PCR; TCRdb lists only in-frame clones, some missing. Here the sample spans some 130,000 clones, roughly 91% being singletons. This sample was included in a study of control samples from healthy donors and cancer patients. The chain recombines TRBV20-1 with TRBJ2-1, with TRBD2 as a possible D gene (7 bases). The sample taken for sequencing was PBMCs. The origin of this receptor is a man over 45 with head and neck cancer. CDR3 nucleotides: TGCAGTGCTAGTGTCGGGGGGCCCAACAATGAGCAGTTCTTC. Its translation is CSASVGGPNNEQFF.